This TCR beta chain was captured by sequencing in a study of T cell repertoires in cytomegalovirus infection. Study-wide context: Public TCR beta signature analysis indicated the presence of both CMV infection and matching HLA type.

TCRdb re-called the reads through MiXCR, storing one row per CDR3 protein. The data hold approximately 140,000 distinct CDR3 sequences, with about 6% observed a single time. Study-wide findings and caveats: Summed frequency of shared TCR beta families picked out CMV carriers who also had the relevant HLA.

This CDR3 comprises 16 residues. V dropped 0 bases and J dropped 5 bases, with 14 bases sitting between them. The germline CDR1 and CDR2 sequences are SGHRS and YFSETQ. Of note for this clonotype: Its target is unknown.

This sequence joins TRBV5-1 and TRBJ1-4; no clear D gene. Input material: PBMCs. The receptor comes from a human donor in good health (CMV status not recorded). Some clones in this sample may be carry-over from other donors' samples. The chain's CDR3 is CASSLEAHPGNEKLFF. In DNA form, the CDR3 reads TGCGCCAGCAGCTTGGAGGCACACCCCGGGAATGAAAAACTGTTTTTT.